The 26 T cell receptor beta chains presented below share a single source sample, sequenced in a study of blood T cell repertoires in COVID-19. Repertoires were generated with immunoSEQ multiplex PCR, while TCRdb's copy carries only in-frame clones and drops some. The data show approximately 89,000 clones, with approximately 92% seen just once and nearly 6.5% held by the top ten. Material for sequencing was peripheral blood. These receptors were collected from a woman aged 55-70 years with active COVID-19.

As for this clone: Other DNA sequences of this sample code for an identical CDR3. J is TRBJ1-5 and V is TRBV30, with TRBD1 matching 7 bases. The germline CDR1 and CDR2 sequences are GTSNPN and SVGIG (reference sequence). The CDR3 spans 13 residues. V was clipped by 3 bases and J by 2 bases; unmatched bases: 1. The CDR3 DNA is TGTGCCTGGAGCGGACAGGGCAATCAGCCCCAGCATTTT. Translated, it gives CAWSGQGNQPQHF.

The chain couples TRBV9 to TRBJ2-7; 7 bases map to TRBD1. CDR1 is SGDLS, CDR2 YYNGEE, per germline. The V and J ends lost 0 bases and 6 bases, in that order; junction bases with no gene match: 6. This CDR3 region has 14 residues. In DNA, the CDR3 is TGTGCCAGCAGCGTAGGGAATACAGGGGCCGAGCAGTACTTC. Amino acid sequence: CASSVGNTGAEQYF.

The chain combines TRBV5-1 with TRBJ2-5, with 8 bases identical to TRBD1. Trimming removed 0 bases from V and 5 bases from J; junction bases left unmatched: 6. From germline, CDR1 is SGHRS and CDR2 YFSETQ. This CDR3 is 15 amino acids long. The DNA for the CDR3 is TGCGCCAGCAGCTTGGGCCGGACAGGGCGCGAGACCCAGTACTTC. Residues: CASSLGRTGRETQYF. Full variable domain (outside the CDR3, taken from reference TRBV5-1 and TRBJ2-5): KAGVTQTPRYLIKTRGQQVTLSCSPISGHRSVSWYQQTPGQGLQFLFEYFSETQRNKGNFPGRFSGRQFSNSRSEMNVSTLELGDSALYLCASSLGRTGRETQYFGPGTRLLVL.

The gene calls are TRBV27 and TRBJ2-6, with D possibly matching TRBD2 (5 bases). Trimming cost V 3 bases and J 3 bases, with 12 bases left between them. The V gene's germline CDR1 is MNHEY and CDR2 SMNVEV (reference sequence). The CDR3 totals 16 residues. The CDR3, as DNA: TGTGCCAGCAGTTTCTCCGTCGGGGTTGGGGCCAACGTCCTGACTTTC. This gives the protein CASSFSVGVGANVLTF.

This clone was counted only a few times. The CDR3 loop reads CASRAAGEGYNEQFF. In DNA form, the CDR3 reads TGTGCCAGCAGGGCCGCGGGAGAGGGCTACAATGAGCAGTTCTTC. The gene calls are TRBV2 and TRBJ2-1; 7 bases map to TRBD2. Germline CDR1 SNHLY, CDR2 FYNNEI. With 6 bases clipped from V and 3 bases from J, the junction kept 8 bases outside the gene matches. The CDR3 is 15 amino acids.

The J gene is TRBJ1-5, the V gene TRBV24-1, with 9 bases aligning to TRBD1. The CDR3 has 15 amino acids. CDR1 is KGHDR, CDR2 SFDVKD, per germline. V lost 3 bases to trimming and J lost 7 bases; unmatched junction nucleotides: 6. CDR3 protein: CATSDGTGSEQPQHF. The DNA of the CDR3 is TGTGCCACCAGTGATGGGACAGGGTCGGAACAGCCCCAGCATTTT.

The chain carries TRBV3-1 (or the pseudogene TRBV3-2) and TRBJ2-5; 12 bases are shared with TRBD2. CDR1 and CDR2 (germline): LGHDT, YNNKEL (reference sequence). Trimming at V came to 7 bases and at J to 4 bases, leaving 1 base not matched to a gene. This CDR3 has 13 amino acids. The CDR3 sequence: CASTGLAGETQYF. The CDR3, as DNA: TGTGCCAGCACGGGACTAGCGGGAGAGACCCAGTACTTC.

This chain joins TRBV29-1 and TRBJ2-7, with a weak D call TRBD1 (5 bases). Germline V lookup: CDR1 SQVTM, CDR2 ANQGSEA. Trimming pared 6 bases from V and 2 bases from J, leaving 11 bases between. This CDR3 region has 12 residues. In DNA, the CDR3 is TGCAGCGTAGCACAGGTACCCTACGAGCAGTACTTC. Its translation: CSVAQVPYEQYF.

The rearrangement links TRBV7-3 to TRBJ2-1; 7 nucleotides match TRBD2. The trim removed 5 bases at V and 7 bases at J, leaving 11 bases unmatched. CDR3 length equals 15 residues. CDR1 and CDR2 from the germline V gene are SGHTA and FQGTGA. For the CDR3, the DNA is TGTGCCAGCAGCGCCCAGGTAGCGGGCCCTAATGAGCAGTTCTTC. Protein: CASSAQVAGPNEQFF.

The chain couples TRBV11-2 to TRBJ2-3, with a tentative D call TRBD2 (5 bases). Trimming pared 2 bases from V and 2 bases from J, leaving 14 bases between. The germline CDR1 and CDR2 sequences are SGHAT and FQNNGV. The CDR3 sequence is 16 residues long. For the CDR3, the DNA is TGTGCCAGCAGCTTAAGGACTTCTCTACCCACAGATACGCAGTATTTT. This codes for CASSLRTSLPTDTQYF.

A remark on this clone: A read error may account for a junction end that differs from germline. This rearrangement joins TRBV27 to TRBJ1-4; D unresolved. Germline loops: CDR1 MNHEY, CDR2 SMNVEV (reference sequence). There are 15 residues in the CDR3. The CDR3 bases are TGTGCCAGCTCCGGGTCGATGTCCACTAATGAAAATCTGTTTTTT. This codes for CASSGSMSTNENLFF.

The rearrangement uses TRBV7-3 and TRBJ2-3, with D tentatively TRBD1 (7 bases). The CDR3 covers 15 residues. Deletions cut 5 bases from V and 0 bases from J, with 12 bases between. Germline V lookup: CDR1 SGHTA, CDR2 FQGTGA. This CDR3 is CASSPQGGSTDTQYF. Written as DNA, the CDR3 is TGTGCCAGCAGCCCCCAGGGGGGAAGCACAGATACGCAGTATTTT.

This rearrangement joins TRBV6-6 to TRBJ1-5, with D perhaps TRBD1 (5 bases). The CDR3 consists of 15 residues. Germline V lookup: CDR1 MNHNY, CDR2 SVGAGI (reference sequence). V was cut by 6 bases and J by 5 bases, with 17 bases left in between. The CDR3, as DNA: TGTGCCAGCAGCCGGACCGGGACTGCAGATCAGCCCCAGCATTTT. Translation: CASSRTGTADQPQHF.

J is TRBJ1-1 and V is TRBV3-1 (or the pseudogene TRBV3-2); TRBD1 is a possible D gene (6 bases). Per germline, CDR1 LGHDT and CDR2 YNNKEL (reference sequence). The CDR3 runs to 14 residues. V lost 6 bases and J 2 bases, leaving 13 bases between the germline ends. CDR3 sequence reads: CASSRQVGNTEAFF. The DNA for the CDR3 is TGTGCCAGCAGTCGACAGGTCGGAAACACTGAAGCTTTCTTT.

In the case of this clone: This specimen includes other DNA sequences encoding the same CDR3. The gene calls are TRBV3-1 (or the pseudogene TRBV3-2) and TRBJ1-5, with D perhaps matching TRBD1 (6 bases). V dropped 0 bases and J dropped 4 bases, with 10 bases sitting between them. This CDR3 spans 15 amino acids. Germline values: CDR1 LGHDT, CDR2 YNNKEL (reference sequence). DNA of the CDR3: TGTGCCAGCAGCCAAGATAGGGGGTGGAATCAGCCCCAGCATTTT. Its translation: CASSQDRGWNQPQHF.

The chain recombines TRBV15 with TRBJ2-2, with 9 bases matching TRBD1. The germline CDR1 and CDR2 sequences are LNHNV and YYDKDF (reference sequence). Germline trimming cut 6 bases from V and 0 bases from J; bases unmatched to any gene: 5. The CDR3 length is 16 residues. CDR3 nucleotides: TGTGCCACCAGTAACCGGGACAGGGCGAACACCGGGGAGCTGTTTTTT. It codes for CATSNRDRANTGELFF.

The chain joins TRBV27 to TRBJ1-5, with TRBD1 matching over 7 bases. Germline trimming cut 5 bases from V and 0 bases from J; bases unmatched to any gene: 4. The germline V gene has CDR1 MNHEY and CDR2 SMNVEV (reference sequence). CDR3 length equals 15 residues. CDR3 sequence reads: CASSRDRASNQPQHF. The CDR3, as DNA: TGTGCCAGCAGTCGGGACAGAGCTAGCAATCAGCCCCAGCATTTT.

V is TRBV24-1 and J is TRBJ2-1; TRBD1 might be the D (6 bases). Germline CDR1 is KGHDR and CDR2 is SFDVKD. The ends were cut back, 4 bases at V and 7 bases at J, with 19 bases in the middle. CDR3 length: 16 residues. The CDR3 DNA reads as TGTGCCACCAGTGACCCTAGAGGGGGTTATAGAAATGAGCAGTTCTTC. This sequence encodes CATSDPRGGYRNEQFF.

This chain connects TRBV5-5 to TRBJ2-7; D may be TRBD2 (6 bases). The CDR3 contains 16 residues. V dropped 2 bases and J dropped 2 bases, with 17 bases sitting between them. CDR1 and CDR2 from the germline V gene are SGHKS and YYEKEE (reference sequence). The DNA of the CDR3 is TGTGCCAGCAGCTTCAGGGCGGGACTGTTAACCTACGAGCAGTACTTC. It codes for CASSFRAGLLTYEQYF.

The chain is built from TRBV7-9 and TRBJ1-4; no firm D call. V lost 5 bases to trimming and J lost 0 bases, with 13 bases between them. The CDR3 spans 16 residues. The germline V gene encodes CDR1 SEHNR and CDR2 FQNEAQ (reference sequence). CDR3 region: CASSLGFGATNEKLFF. The CDR3, as DNA: TGTGCCAGCAGCCTAGGATTCGGTGCAACTAATGAAAAACTGTTTTTT.

This chain links TRBV7-3 with TRBJ2-1; a possible D gene is TRBD2 (6 bases). This CDR3 is 13 amino acids long. Germline V CDR1 and CDR2: SGHTA, FQGTGA. V gave up 4 bases and J gave up 6 bases, with 10 bases separating them. The CDR3 sequence is CASSSGLSNEQFF. DNA of the CDR3: TGTGCCAGCAGCTCGGGACTCTCCAATGAGCAGTTCTTC.

The chain employs TRBV7-9 and TRBJ1-1; 7 bases line up with TRBD1. Trimming removed 2 bases from V and 1 base from J; junction bases left unmatched: 4. Germline V gene data show CDR1 as SEHNR and CDR2 as FQNEAQ (reference sequence). This CDR3 region has 15 residues. The CDR3 reads CASSLTGTANTEAFF. The DNA for the CDR3 is TGTGCCAGCAGCTTAACTGGGACAGCGAACACTGAAGCTTTCTTT. The full variable domain, its missing parts supplied by reference TRBV7-9 and TRBJ1-1, is DTGVSQNPRHKITKRGQNVTFRCDPISEHNRLYWYRQTLGQGPEFLTYFQNEAQLEKSRLLSDRFSAERPKGSFSTLEIQRTEQGDSAMYLCASSLTGTANTEAFFGQGTRLTVV.

This clone came up once. This chain links TRBV11-2 with TRBJ1-6; 7 bases are a match to TRBD1. This CDR3 comprises 17 residues. Losses at the gene ends were 5 bases for V and 6 bases for J; bases not matched to a gene: 13. The germline V gene has CDR1 SGHAT and CDR2 FQNNGV. CDR3 sequence (DNA): TGTGCCAGCAGCGTTAAGACAGGGTTCGCGGCTAATTCACCCCTCCACTTT. Its translation: CASSVKTGFAANSPLHF. Supplemented by reference TRBV11-2 and TRBJ1-6, the full variable domain reads EAGVAQSPRYKIIEKRQSVAFWCNPISGHATLYWYQQILGQGPKLLIQFQNNGVVDDSQLPKDRFSAERLKGVDSTLKIQPAKLEDSAVYLCASSVKTGFAANSPLHFGNGTRLTVT.

This clone showed up just once. The chain has TRBV6-5 and TRBJ2-5; TRBD2 agrees at 9 bases. The CDR3 length is 14 residues. Unmatched junction bases numbered 11, after V lost 10 bases and J lost 5 bases. CDR1 is MNHEY, CDR2 SVGAGI, per germline. For the CDR3, the DNA is TGTGCCACCTCGCGGGGGGGGCCTCGGGAGACCCAGTACTTC. This encodes CATSRGGPRETQYF.

There are a few counts of this clone. The V gene is TRBV10-1, the J gene TRBJ1-4; D remains ambiguous. This CDR3 is built from 15 residues. V was cut by 0 bases and J by 4 bases, with 9 bases left in between. Germline CDR1 is WNHNN and CDR2 is SYGVQD (reference sequence). The CDR3 is CASSESRQVNEKLFF. DNA of the CDR3: TGCGCCAGCAGTGAGTCGCGCCAGGTTAATGAAAAACTGTTTTTT.

The V call is TRBV7-2, the J call TRBJ2-5; D gene uncertain. Germline CDR1 SGHTA, CDR2 FQGNSA. There are 13 residues in the CDR3. Trimming stripped 1 base from V and 5 bases from J, with 8 bases between. CDR3 residues: CASSLGSRETQYF. The CDR3 DNA reads TGTGCCAGCAGCTTAGGGTCGCGGGAGACCCAGTACTTC.